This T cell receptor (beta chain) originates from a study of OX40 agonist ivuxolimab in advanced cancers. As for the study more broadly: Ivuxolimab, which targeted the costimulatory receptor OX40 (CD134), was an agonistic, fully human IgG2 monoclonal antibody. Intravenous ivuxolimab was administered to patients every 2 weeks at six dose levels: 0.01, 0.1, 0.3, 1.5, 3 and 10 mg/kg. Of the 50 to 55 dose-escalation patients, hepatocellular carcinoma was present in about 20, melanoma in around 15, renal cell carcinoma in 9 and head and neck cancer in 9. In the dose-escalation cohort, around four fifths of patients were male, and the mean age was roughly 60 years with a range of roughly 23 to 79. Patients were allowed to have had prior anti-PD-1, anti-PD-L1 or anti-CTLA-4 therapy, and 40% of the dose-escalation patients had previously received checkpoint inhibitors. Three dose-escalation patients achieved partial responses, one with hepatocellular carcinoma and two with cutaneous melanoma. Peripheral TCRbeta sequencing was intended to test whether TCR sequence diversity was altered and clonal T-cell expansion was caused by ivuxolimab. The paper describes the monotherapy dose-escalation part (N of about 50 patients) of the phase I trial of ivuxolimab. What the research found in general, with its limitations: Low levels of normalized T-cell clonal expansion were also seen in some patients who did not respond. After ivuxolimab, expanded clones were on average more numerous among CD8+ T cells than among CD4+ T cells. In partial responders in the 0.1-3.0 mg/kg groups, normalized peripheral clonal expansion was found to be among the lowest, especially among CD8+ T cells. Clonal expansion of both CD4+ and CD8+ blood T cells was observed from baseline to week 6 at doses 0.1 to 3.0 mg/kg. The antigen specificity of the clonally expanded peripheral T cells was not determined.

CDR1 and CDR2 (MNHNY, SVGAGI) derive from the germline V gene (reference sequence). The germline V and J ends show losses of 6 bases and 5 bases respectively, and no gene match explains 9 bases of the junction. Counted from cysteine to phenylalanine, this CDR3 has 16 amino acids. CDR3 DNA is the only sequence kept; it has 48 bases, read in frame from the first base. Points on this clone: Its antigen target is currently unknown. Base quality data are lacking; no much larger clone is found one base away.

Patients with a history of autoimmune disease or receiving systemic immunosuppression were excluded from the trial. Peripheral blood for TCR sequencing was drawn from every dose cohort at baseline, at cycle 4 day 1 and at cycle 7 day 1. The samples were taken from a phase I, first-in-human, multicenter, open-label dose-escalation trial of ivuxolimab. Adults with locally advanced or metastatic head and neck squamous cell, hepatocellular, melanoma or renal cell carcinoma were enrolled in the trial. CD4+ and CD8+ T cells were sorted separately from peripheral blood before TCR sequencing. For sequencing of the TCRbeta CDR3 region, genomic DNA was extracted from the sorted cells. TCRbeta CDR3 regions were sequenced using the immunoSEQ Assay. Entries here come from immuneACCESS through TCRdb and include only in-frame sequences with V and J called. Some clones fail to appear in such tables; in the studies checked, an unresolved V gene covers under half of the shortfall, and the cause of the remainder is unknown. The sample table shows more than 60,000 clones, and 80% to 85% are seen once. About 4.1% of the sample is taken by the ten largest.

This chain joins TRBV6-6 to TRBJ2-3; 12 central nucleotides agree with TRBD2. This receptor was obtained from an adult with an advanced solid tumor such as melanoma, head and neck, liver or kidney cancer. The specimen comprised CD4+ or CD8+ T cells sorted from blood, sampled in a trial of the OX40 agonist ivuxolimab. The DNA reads TGTGCCAGCAGGAGCCTAGCGGGGGGGCATGGAGATACGCAGTATTTT. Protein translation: CASRSLAGGHGDTQYF.